The 26 T cell receptor beta chains given below trace back to one sample, sequenced in a study of cytomegalovirus exposure and HLA in healthy donors. PCR used 60 Vbeta primers and 13 Jbeta primers. Sequenced by immunoSEQ multiplex PCR; TCRdb stores in-frame clones only, minus some. The sample has 97,000 or so clones; around a tenth are singletons. Source material: PBMCs. These receptors all come from a man aged 50 to 60 in good health and CMV-seropositive.

This rearrangement joins TRBV7-2 to TRBJ1-2; D unresolved. V dropped 6 bases and J dropped 8 bases, with 16 bases sitting between them. This CDR3 is built from 13 residues. CDR1 is SGHTA, CDR2 FQGNSA, per germline. This CDR3 is CASRLGSGEGYTF. DNA for the CDR3: TGTGCCAGCAGACTAGGGTCCGGGGAGGGCTACACCTTC.

The rearrangement links TRBV10-2 to TRBJ2-2; no clear D. V was pared by 8 bases and J by 1 base, with 8 bases between. The germline V gene has CDR1 WSHSY and CDR2 SAAADI. The CDR3 covers 13 residues. CDR3 region: CASLSGNTGELFF. The CDR3 nucleotides are TGCGCCAGCCTGTCGGGGAACACCGGGGAGCTGTTTTTT.

The chain recombines TRBV29-1 with TRBJ2-7; TRBD1 agrees at 8 bases. J gave up 5 bases and V 6 bases, and 12 bases lay outside the gene matches. The CDR3 contains 14 residues. Germline CDR1 and CDR2: SQVTM and ANQGSEA. Here the CDR3 reads CSVAKQGASNEQYF. The CDR3 DNA follows: TGCAGCGTGGCTAAGCAGGGGGCTAGCAACGAGCAGTACTTC.

Only a few counts were recorded for this clone. This chain connects TRBV29-1 to TRBJ2-7; 13 nucleotides match TRBD2. The CDR3 covers 15 residues. V trimming: 6 bases; J trimming: 4 bases; junction bases outside the gene matches: 9. CDR1 and CDR2 from the germline V gene are SQVTM and ANQGSEA. CDR3 region: CSVAGTSGIAYEQYF. CDR3 bases: TGCAGCGTCGCCGGGACTAGCGGGATCGCTTACGAGCAGTACTTC.

There are a few counts of this clone. The chain has TRBV29-1 and TRBJ2-7, with D possibly matching TRBD1 (6 bases). Germline V gene data show CDR1 as SQVTM and CDR2 as ANQGSEA. The ends were cut back, 0 bases at V and 6 bases at J, with 15 bases in the middle. This CDR3 spans 14 amino acids. The CDR3 DNA is TGCAGCGTTGAAGATCAGGGGATCGGTAGCGAGCAGTACTTC. Translated: CSVEDQGIGSEQYF.

This rearrangement joins TRBV6-5 to TRBJ2-7; TRBD1 might be the D (6 bases). The CDR3 length is 13 residues. In germline, CDR1 is MNHEY, CDR2 SVGAGI. The V gene lost 8 bases and the J gene lost 5 bases, with 16 bases spanning the gap. Here the CDR3 DNA reads TGTGCCAGCTCTACAGGGATCCTGGACGAGCAGTACTTC. It codes for CASSTGILDEQYF.

This clone appeared a few times. The chain couples TRBV5-4 to TRBJ2-1; 9 nucleotides align to TRBD2. The CDR3 covers 15 residues. Germline V gene data show CDR1 as SGHNT and CDR2 as YYREEE (reference sequence). Unmatched junction bases numbered 7, after V lost 3 bases and J lost 6 bases. The CDR3 DNA follows: TGTGCCAGCAGCTCGCCCGGGACTAGCCTCAATGAGCAGTTCTTC. It is translated as CASSSPGTSLNEQFF. The complete variable domain, with remaining parts taken from reference TRBV5-4 and TRBJ2-1, reads ETGVTQSPTHLIKTRGQQVTLRCSSQSGHNTVSWYQQALGQGPQFIFQYYREEENGRGNFPPRFSGLQFPNYSSELNVNALELDDSALYLCASSSPGTSLNEQFFGPGTRLTVL.

The rearrangement joins TRBV4-3 to TRBJ1-6; D possibly corresponds to TRBD1 (6 bases). Trimming pared 0 bases from V and 7 bases from J, leaving 10 bases between. This CDR3 is built from 15 residues. Germline CDR1 LGHNA, CDR2 YSLEER. The CDR3 DNA follows: TGCGCCAGCAGCCAAGATGCCAGGGGAAATTCACCCCTCCACTTT. Translation gives CASSQDARGNSPLHF.

The chain uses TRBV9 and TRBJ2-3, with unresolved D. V lost 1 base, J lost 0 bases, and 9 bases lay in between. The CDR3 runs 15 residues. Looked up from germline, CDR1 is SGDLS and CDR2 is YYNGEE. In nucleotides, the CDR3 is TGTGCCAGCAGCGTAACCTCGCGCAGCACAGATACGCAGTATTTT. It encodes CASSVTSRSTDTQYF.

The chain carries TRBV10-3 and TRBJ2-7; 7 positions match TRBD1. Germline V CDR1 and CDR2: ENHRY, SYGVKD. With V trimmed by 10 bases and J by 11 bases, 8 bases remained unmatched. This CDR3 has 10 amino acids. In nucleotides, the CDR3 is TGTGCCACGGGGACAGAAGTTAAGTACTTC. It translates to CATGTEVKYF.

The chain links TRBV30 to TRBJ1-5; D is perhaps TRBD1 (5 bases). This CDR3 region has 12 residues. Looked up from germline, CDR1 is GTSNPN and CDR2 is SVGIG (reference sequence). V gave up 0 bases and J gave up 9 bases, with 9 bases separating them. In DNA form, the CDR3 reads TGTGCCTGGAGTGTGGGGCTGAGGCCCCAGCATTTT. Its translation is CAWSVGLRPQHF.

V is TRBV28 and J is TRBJ2-7; 7 nucleotides match TRBD1. CDR3 length: 14 amino acids. The V and J ends lost 5 bases and 2 bases, in that order; junction bases with no gene match: 6. Germline CDR1 and CDR2: MDHEN and SYDVKM. CDR3 region: CASSVRDSPYEQYF. For the CDR3, the DNA is TGTGCCAGCAGTGTCAGGGACAGTCCCTACGAGCAGTACTTC. The complete variable domain, with remaining parts taken from reference TRBV28 and TRBJ2-7, reads DVKVTQSSRYLVKRTGEKVFLECVQDMDHENMFWYRQDPGLGLRLIYFSYDVKMKEKGDIPEGYSVSREKKERFSLILESASTNQTSMYLCASSVRDSPYEQYFGPGTRLTVT.

This clone was observed a few times. This rearrangement joins TRBV30 to TRBJ1-6, with 7 bases lining up with TRBD1. CDR1 is GTSNPN and CDR2 is SVGIG in the germline V gene (reference sequence). This CDR3 contains 15 residues. The ends lost 8 bases at V and 5 bases at J; junction bases unmatched: 12. The CDR3, as DNA: TGTGCCCCTACTGGGCAGGGGGAGGATAATTCACCCCTCCACTTT. Its translation is CAPTGQGEDNSPLHF.

This clone was detected a few times. This sequence joins TRBV19 and TRBJ2-5; a weak D match, TRBD1 (7 bases). CDR3 length equals 13 residues. Trimming shortened V by 8 bases and J by 2 bases, and 12 bases separated the two germline ends. The germline V gene has CDR1 LNHDA and CDR2 SQIVND (reference sequence). CDR3 residues: CASRGTAQETQYF. CDR3 sequence (DNA): TGTGCCAGTCGGGGGACAGCGCAAGAGACCCAGTACTTC.

This clone was counted a few times. The J gene is TRBJ2-3, the V gene TRBV4-1; 9 bases are shared with TRBD2. The CDR3 length is 16 residues. Germline V CDR1 and CDR2: MGHRA, YSYEKL. V shed 3 bases, J shed 4 bases, and the junction held 8 bases outside the gene matches. CDR3 DNA sequence: TGCGCCAGCAGCCAGGCGGGACTAGCAGTTGCAGATACGCAGTATTTT. Its translation: CASSQAGLAVADTQYF.

V usage is TRBV30 and J usage is TRBJ2-2; 9 nucleotides align to TRBD1. The CDR3 is 15 amino acids. Germline values: CDR1 GTSNPN, CDR2 SVGIG (reference sequence). J lost 7 bases, V lost 0 bases, and 6 bases had no gene match. The CDR3 DNA is TGTGCCTGGAGTGTACGGGACAGGGAGCACGGGGAGCTGTTTTTT. Protein: CAWSVRDREHGELFF.

The table lists this clone with a few counts. This sequence joins TRBV29-1 and TRBJ2-3, with D maybe TRBD1 (6 bases). From germline, CDR1 is SQVTM and CDR2 ANQGSEA. V lost 7 bases and J 0 bases, leaving 14 bases between the germline ends. The CDR3 runs 14 residues. This CDR3 is CSARGGQSTDTQYF. CDR3 coding DNA: TGCAGCGCCCGGGGCGGACAGAGCACAGATACGCAGTATTTT.

The sample holds a few counts of this clone. The chain links TRBV5-4 to TRBJ1-3, with D uncertain. The V gene lost 1 base and the J gene lost 0 bases, with 5 bases spanning the gap. The CDR3 is 14 amino acids. Per germline, CDR1 SGHNT and CDR2 YYREEE (reference sequence). The DNA of the CDR3 is TGTGCCAGCAGCTTGACAAACTCTGGAAACACCATATATTTT. As protein: CASSLTNSGNTIYF.

This clone was found a few times. The V gene is TRBV15, the J gene TRBJ1-2, with 7 bases matching TRBD1. The CDR3 runs 17 residues. V lost 3 bases to trimming and J lost 7 bases; unmatched junction nucleotides: 17. Germline lookup yields CDR1 LNHNV and CDR2 YYDKDF (reference sequence). CDR3 protein: CATSRDRTDLEWGGYTF. The CDR3 DNA is TGTGCCACCAGCAGGGACAGGACAGATTTAGAATGGGGTGGCTACACCTTC.

This clone has more than one count but fewer than ten. The V and J genes are TRBV29-1 and TRBJ2-7; TRBD1 might be the D (5 bases). The CDR3 is made up of 13 amino acids. The germline V and J ends were trimmed by 2 bases and 2 bases, with 10 bases remaining between them. Germline-derived CDR1 and CDR2 are SQVTM and ANQGSEA. CDR3 DNA: TGCAGCGTTGAATGGGCAGGGACCTACGAGCAGTACTTC. It specifies CSVEWAGTYEQYF.

V gene TRBV29-1 combines with J gene TRBJ2-1; possible D gene TRBD2, 6 bases. Trimming cost V 0 bases and J 0 bases, with 15 bases left between them. Germline assignment: CDR1 SQVTM and CDR2 ANQGSEA. The CDR3 sequence is 17 residues long. The CDR3 reads CSVEDNFSGSSYNEQFF. The CDR3 DNA reads as TGCAGCGTTGAAGATAATTTCTCCGGGAGCTCCTACAATGAGCAGTTCTTC.

V is TRBV7-2 and J is TRBJ2-7; D is perhaps TRBD1 (6 bases). V was clipped by 2 bases and J by 0 bases, with 8 bases between them. In germline, CDR1 is SGHTA, CDR2 FQGNSA. The CDR3 contains 14 residues. The CDR3 reads CASSLQGSSYEQYF. CDR3 coding DNA: TGTGCCAGCAGCTTACAGGGGAGCTCCTACGAGCAGTACTTC.

The chain is built from TRBV6-6 and TRBJ1-4; D remains ambiguous. CDR1 is MNHNY, CDR2 SVGAGI, per germline (reference sequence). This CDR3 spans 12 amino acids. Between the trimmed V and J ends, which lost 2 bases and 8 bases, there was a span of 6 bases. CDR3 coding DNA: TGTGCCAGCAGTTACGCGTGGGAAAAACTGTTTTTT. This sequence encodes CASSYAWEKLFF.

V gene TRBV4-1 combines with J gene TRBJ1-1; TRBD1 aligns across 7 bases. V trimming: 0 bases; J trimming: 9 bases; junction bases outside the gene matches: 4. Germline V gene sequence: CDR1 MGHRA, CDR2 YSYEKL. The CDR3 loop spans 13 amino acids. The CDR3 here is CASSQERDSKAFF. The CDR3 nucleotides are TGCGCCAGCAGCCAAGAAAGGGACAGCAAAGCTTTCTTT.

The table lists this clone with many counts. The V call is TRBV4-1, the J call TRBJ2-1; 7 nucleotides match TRBD2. V shed 5 bases, J shed 8 bases, and the junction held 18 bases outside the gene matches. Germline CDR1 reads MGHRA; CDR2 reads YSYEKL. The CDR3 runs 17 residues. CDR3 protein: CASSKVGPGLKGHEQFF. The CDR3 DNA follows: TGCGCCAGCAGCAAGGTTGGTCCGGGACTAAAAGGCCATGAGCAGTTCTTC.

The rearrangement uses TRBV13 and TRBJ2-3; 8 positions match TRBD2. The CDR3 consists of 17 residues. Germline V gene sequence: CDR1 PRHDT, CDR2 FYEKMQ (reference sequence). J gave up 1 base and V 4 bases, and 10 bases lay outside the gene matches. The CDR3 DNA sequence: TGTGCCAGCAGCTCCGTTAGGCGGGAGGTGGGCACAGATACGCAGTATTTT. Amino acids: CASSSVRREVGTDTQYF.